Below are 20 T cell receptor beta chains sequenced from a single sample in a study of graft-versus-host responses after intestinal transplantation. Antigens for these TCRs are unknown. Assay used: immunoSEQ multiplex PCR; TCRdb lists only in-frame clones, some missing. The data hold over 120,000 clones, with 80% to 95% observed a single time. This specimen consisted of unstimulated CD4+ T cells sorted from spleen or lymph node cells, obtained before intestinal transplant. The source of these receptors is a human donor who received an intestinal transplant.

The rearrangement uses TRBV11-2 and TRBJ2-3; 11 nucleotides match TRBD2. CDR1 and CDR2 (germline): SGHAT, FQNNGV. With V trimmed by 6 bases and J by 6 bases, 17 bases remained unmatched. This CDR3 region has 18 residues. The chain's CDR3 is CASSQFPGLAAAGDTQYF. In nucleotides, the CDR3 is TGTGCCAGCAGTCAATTTCCGGGACTAGCGGCCGCTGGTGATACGCAGTATTTT.

The DNA of the CDR3 is TGTGCCTGGAGTGAAGAGGGTAGGATAATCACCGGGGAGCTGTTTTTT. Amino acid sequence: CAWSEEGRIITGELFF. This chain connects TRBV30 to TRBJ2-2; D is perhaps TRBD2 (5 bases). The germline V gene encodes CDR1 GTSNPN and CDR2 SVGIG (reference sequence). This CDR3 is built from 16 residues. The V end lost 1 base, the J end lost 4 bases, and 16 bases lay between the germline ends.

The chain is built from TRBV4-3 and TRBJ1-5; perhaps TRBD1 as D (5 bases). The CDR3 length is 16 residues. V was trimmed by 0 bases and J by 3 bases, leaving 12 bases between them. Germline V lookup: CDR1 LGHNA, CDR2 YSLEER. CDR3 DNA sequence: TGCGCCAGCAGCCAAGATGTGGGGCCCTCCAATCAGCCCCAGCATTTT. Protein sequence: CASSQDVGPSNQPQHF.

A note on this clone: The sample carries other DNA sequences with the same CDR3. CDR3 nucleotide sequence: TGCGCCAGCAGCTTACTAGGTCAGTACACTGAAGCTTTCTTT. As protein: CASSLLGQYTEAFF. The chain links TRBV5-1 to TRBJ1-1; no firm D call. The germline V gene has CDR1 SGHRS and CDR2 YFSETQ. V was cut by 2 bases and J by 3 bases, with 11 bases left in between. This CDR3 comprises 14 residues. Drawing the rest from reference TRBV5-1 and TRBJ1-1, the complete variable domain is KAGVTQTPRYLIKTRGQQVTLSCSPISGHRSVSWYQQTPGQGLQFLFEYFSETQRNKGNFPGRFSGRQFSNSRSEMNVSTLELGDSALYLCASSLLGQYTEAFFGQGTRLTVV.

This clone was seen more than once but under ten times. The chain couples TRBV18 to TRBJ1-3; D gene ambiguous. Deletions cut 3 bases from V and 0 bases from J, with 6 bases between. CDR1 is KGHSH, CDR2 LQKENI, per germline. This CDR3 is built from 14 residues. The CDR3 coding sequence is TGTGCCAGCTCACCTTCCAACTCTGGAAACACCATATATTTT. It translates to CASSPSNSGNTIYF.

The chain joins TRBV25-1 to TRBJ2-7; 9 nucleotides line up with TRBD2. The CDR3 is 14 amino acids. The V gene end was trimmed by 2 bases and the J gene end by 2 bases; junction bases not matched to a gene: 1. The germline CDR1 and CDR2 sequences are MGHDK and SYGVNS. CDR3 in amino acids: CASSEVAGAYEQYF. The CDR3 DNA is TGTGCCAGCAGTGAAGTAGCGGGGGCCTACGAGCAGTACTTC.

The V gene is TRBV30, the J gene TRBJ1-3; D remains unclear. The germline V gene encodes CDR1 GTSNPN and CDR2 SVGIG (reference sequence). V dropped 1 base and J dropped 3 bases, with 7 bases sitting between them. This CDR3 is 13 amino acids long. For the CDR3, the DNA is TGTGCCTGGAGTGAGGGTTATGGAAACACCATATATTTT. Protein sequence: CAWSEGYGNTIYF.

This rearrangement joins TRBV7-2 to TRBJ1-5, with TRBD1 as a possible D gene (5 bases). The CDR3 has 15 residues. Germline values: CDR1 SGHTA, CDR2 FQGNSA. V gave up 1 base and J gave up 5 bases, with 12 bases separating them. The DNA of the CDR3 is TGTGCCAGCAGCTTAGTGACCGGGGGGGATCAGCCCCAGCATTTT. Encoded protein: CASSLVTGGDQPQHF.

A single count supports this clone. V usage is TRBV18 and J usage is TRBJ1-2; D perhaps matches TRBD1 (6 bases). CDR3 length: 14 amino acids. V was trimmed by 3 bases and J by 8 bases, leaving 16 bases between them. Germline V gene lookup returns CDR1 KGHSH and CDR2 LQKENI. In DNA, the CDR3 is TGTGCCAGCTCACCCTCCCGGGACATTAAAGGCTACACCTTC. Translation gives CASSPSRDIKGYTF. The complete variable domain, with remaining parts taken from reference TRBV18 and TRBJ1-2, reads NAGVMQNPRHLVRRRGQEARLRCSPMKGHSHVYWYRQLPEEGLKFMVYLQKENIIDESGMPKERFSAEFPKEGPSILRIQQVVRGDSAAYFCASSPSRDIKGYTFGSGTRLTVV.

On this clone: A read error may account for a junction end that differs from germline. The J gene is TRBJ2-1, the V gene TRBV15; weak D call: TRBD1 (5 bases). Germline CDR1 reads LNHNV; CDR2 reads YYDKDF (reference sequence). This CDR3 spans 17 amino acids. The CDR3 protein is CATGRDGRGNPLDEQFF. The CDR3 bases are TGTGCCACCGGCAGAGATGGAAGGGGAAATCCCCTGGATGAGCAGTTCTTC. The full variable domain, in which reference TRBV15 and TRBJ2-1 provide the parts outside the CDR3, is DAMVIQNPRYQVTQFGKPVTLSCSQTLNHNVMYWYQQKSSQAPKLLFHYYDKDFNNEADTPDNFQSRRPNTSFCFLDIRSPGLGDTAMYLCATGRDGRGNPLDEQFFGPGTRLTVL.

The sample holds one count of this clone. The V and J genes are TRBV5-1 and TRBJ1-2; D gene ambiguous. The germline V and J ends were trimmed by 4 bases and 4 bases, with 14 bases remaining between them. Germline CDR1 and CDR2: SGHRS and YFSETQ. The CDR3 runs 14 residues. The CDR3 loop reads CASSDGLQAYGYTF. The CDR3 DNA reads TGCGCCAGCAGCGATGGACTGCAGGCCTATGGCTACACCTTC.

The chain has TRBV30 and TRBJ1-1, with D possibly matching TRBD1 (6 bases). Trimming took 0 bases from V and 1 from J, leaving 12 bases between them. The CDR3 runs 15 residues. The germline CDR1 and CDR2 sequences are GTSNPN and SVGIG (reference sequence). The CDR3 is CAWSVQGPPNTEAFF. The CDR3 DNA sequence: TGTGCCTGGAGTGTACAGGGACCGCCGAACACTGAAGCTTTCTTT. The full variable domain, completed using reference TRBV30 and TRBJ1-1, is SQTIHQWPATLVQPVGSPLSLECTVEGTSNPNLYWYRQAAGRGLQLLFYSVGIGQISSEVPQNLSASRPQDRQFILSSKKLLLSDSGFYLCAWSVQGPPNTEAFFGQGTRLTVV.

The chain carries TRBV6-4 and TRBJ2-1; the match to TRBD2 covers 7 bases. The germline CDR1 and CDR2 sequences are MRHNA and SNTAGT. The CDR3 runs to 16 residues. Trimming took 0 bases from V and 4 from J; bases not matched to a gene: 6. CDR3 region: CASSDSGGRKYNEQFF. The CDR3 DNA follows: TGTGCCAGCAGTGACTCAGGCGGGAGAAAGTACAATGAGCAGTTCTTC.

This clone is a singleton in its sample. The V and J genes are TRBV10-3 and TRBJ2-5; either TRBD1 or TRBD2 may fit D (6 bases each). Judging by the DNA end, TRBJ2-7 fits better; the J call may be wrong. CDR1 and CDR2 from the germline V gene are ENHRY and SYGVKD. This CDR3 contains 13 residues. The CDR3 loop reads CAITGAGAYEQYF. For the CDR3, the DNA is TGTGCCATCACGGGGGCTGGAGCCTACGAGCAGTACTTC.

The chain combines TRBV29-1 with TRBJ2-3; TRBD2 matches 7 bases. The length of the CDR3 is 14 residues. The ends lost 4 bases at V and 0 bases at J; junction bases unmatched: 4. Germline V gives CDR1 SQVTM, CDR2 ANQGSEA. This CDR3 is CSVGGGSSTDTQYF. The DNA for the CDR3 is TGCAGCGTTGGGGGGGGGTCTAGCACAGATACGCAGTATTTT.

CDR3: CASREAGGETQYF. The CDR3 DNA sequence: TGTGCCAGCAGGGAGGCAGGCGGAGAGACCCAGTACTTC. V is TRBV27 and J is TRBJ2-5, with D possibly matching TRBD2 (5 bases). CDR3 length equals 13 residues. In germline, CDR1 is MNHEY, CDR2 SMNVEV (reference sequence). The V and J ends lost 6 bases and 4 bases respectively, with 12 bases between them.

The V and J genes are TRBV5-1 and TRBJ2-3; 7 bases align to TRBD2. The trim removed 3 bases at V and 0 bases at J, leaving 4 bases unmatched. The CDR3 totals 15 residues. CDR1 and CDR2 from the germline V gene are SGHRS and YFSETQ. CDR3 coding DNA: TGCGCCAGCAGCTGGCTAGCGGCTAGCACAGATACGCAGTATTTT. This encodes CASSWLAASTDTQYF.

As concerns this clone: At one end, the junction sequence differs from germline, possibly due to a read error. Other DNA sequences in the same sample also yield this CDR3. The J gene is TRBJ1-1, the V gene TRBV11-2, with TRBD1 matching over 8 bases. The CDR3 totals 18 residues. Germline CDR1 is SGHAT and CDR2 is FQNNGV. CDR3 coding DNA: TGTGCCAGCAGCTTAGGGACAGGGAGGGAAACGAAGAACACTGAAGCCTTCTTT. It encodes CASSLGTGRETKNTEAFF.

As DNA, the CDR3 is TGTGCCAGCAGTTCGGGACAGGGGGCGTGGGAGCAGTACTTC. This codes for CASSSGQGAWEQYF. The genes are TRBV28 and TRBJ2-7; TRBD1 matches at 12 bases. The J segment lost 7 bases and the V segment lost 4 bases, leaving 5 bases of the junction unmatched. CDR3 length: 14 amino acids. CDR1 MDHEN and CDR2 SYDVKM come from the germline V gene.

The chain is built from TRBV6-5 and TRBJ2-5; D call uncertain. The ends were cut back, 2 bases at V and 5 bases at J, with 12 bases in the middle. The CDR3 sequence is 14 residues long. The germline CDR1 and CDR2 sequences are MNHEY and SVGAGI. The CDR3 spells CASSYGVSSETQYF. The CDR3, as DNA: TGTGCCAGCAGTTACGGCGTGAGCTCGGAGACCCAGTACTTC.